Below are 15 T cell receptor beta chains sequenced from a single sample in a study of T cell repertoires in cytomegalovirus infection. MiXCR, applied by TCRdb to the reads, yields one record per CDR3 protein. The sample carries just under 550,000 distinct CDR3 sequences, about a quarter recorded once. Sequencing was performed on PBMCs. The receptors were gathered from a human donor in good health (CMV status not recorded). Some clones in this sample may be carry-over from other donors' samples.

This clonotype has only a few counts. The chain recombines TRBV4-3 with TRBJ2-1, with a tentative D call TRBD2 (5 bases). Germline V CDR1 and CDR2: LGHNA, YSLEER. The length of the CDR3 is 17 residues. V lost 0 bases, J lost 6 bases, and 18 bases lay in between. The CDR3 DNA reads TGCGCCAGCAGCCAAGATCGGGGAAGGGAGTGGGCCAATGAGCAGTTCTTC. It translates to CASSQDRGREWANEQFF.

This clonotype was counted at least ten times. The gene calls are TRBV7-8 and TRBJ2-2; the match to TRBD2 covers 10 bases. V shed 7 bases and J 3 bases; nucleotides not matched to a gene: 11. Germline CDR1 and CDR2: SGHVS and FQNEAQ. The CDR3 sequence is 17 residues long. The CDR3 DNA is TGTGCCAGCAATCGGGCGGGACTAGCGAGACACACCGGGGAGCTGTTTTTT. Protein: CASNRAGLARHTGELFF.

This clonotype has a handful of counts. CDR3 coding DNA: TGTGCCAGCAGCTTAGATCAGGCTGCAGTTAGCAATCAGCCCCAGCATTTT. Its protein is CASSLDQAAVSNQPQHF. This chain uses TRBV11-2 with TRBJ1-5; D remains ambiguous. V lost 0 bases and J lost 0, with 12 bases in between. CDR1 SGHAT and CDR2 FQNNGV come from the germline V gene. The CDR3 covers 17 residues.

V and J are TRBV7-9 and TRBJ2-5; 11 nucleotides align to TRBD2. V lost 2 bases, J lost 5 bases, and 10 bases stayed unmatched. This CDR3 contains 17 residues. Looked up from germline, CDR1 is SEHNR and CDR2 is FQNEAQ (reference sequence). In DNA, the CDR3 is TGTGCCAGCAGCTTAAGTACTAGCGGGAGTGTGAGGGAGACCCAGTACTTC. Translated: CASSLSTSGSVRETQYF. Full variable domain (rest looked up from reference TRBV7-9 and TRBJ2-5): DTGVSQNPRHKITKRGQNVTFRCDPISEHNRLYWYRQTLGQGPEFLTYFQNEAQLEKSRLLSDRFSAERPKGSFSTLEIQRTEQGDSAMYLCASSLSTSGSVRETQYFGPGTRLLVL.

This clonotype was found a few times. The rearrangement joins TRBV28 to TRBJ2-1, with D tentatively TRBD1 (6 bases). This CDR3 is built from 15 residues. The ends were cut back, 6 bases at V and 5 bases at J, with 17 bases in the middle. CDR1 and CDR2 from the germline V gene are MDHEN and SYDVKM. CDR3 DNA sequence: TGTGCCAGCAGCCCCCCCGGGACACCCAACAATGAGCAGTTCTTC. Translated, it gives CASSPPGTPNNEQFF.

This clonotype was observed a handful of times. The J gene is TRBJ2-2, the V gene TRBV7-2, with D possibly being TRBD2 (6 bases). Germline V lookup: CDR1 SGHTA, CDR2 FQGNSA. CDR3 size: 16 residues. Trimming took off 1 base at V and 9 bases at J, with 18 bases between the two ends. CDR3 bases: TGTGCCAGCAGCTTAGTTGCATTGTGGAGGGGCCGGGAGCTGTTTTTT. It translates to CASSLVALWRGRELFF.

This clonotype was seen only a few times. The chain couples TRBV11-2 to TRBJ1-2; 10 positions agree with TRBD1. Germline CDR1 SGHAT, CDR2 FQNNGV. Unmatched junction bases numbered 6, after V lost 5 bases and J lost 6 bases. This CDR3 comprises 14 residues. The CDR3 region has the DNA TGTGCCAGCAGCGAACCGGGACAGGGGAATGGCTACACCTTC. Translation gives CASSEPGQGNGYTF. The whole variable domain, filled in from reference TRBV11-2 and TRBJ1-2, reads EAGVAQSPRYKIIEKRQSVAFWCNPISGHATLYWYQQILGQGPKLLIQFQNNGVVDDSQLPKDRFSAERLKGVDSTLKIQPAKLEDSAVYLCASSEPGQGNGYTFGSGTRLTVV.

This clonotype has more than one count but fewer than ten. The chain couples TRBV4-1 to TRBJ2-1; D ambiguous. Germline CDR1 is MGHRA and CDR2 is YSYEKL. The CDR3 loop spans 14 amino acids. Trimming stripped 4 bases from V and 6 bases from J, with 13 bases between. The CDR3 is CASSPLGAANEQFF. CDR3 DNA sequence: TGCGCCAGCAGCCCCCTTGGTGCTGCCAATGAGCAGTTCTTC.

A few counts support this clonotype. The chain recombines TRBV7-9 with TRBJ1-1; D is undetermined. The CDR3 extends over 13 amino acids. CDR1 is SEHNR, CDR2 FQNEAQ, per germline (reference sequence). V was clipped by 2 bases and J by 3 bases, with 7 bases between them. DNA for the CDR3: TGTGCCAGCAGCTTACAGGCAGACACTGAAGCTTTCTTT. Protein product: CASSLQADTEAFF.

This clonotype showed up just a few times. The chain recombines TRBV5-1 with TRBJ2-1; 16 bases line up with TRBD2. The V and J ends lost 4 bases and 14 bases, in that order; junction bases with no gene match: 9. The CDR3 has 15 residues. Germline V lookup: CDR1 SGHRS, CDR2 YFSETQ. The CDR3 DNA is TGCGCCAGCAGCCCCGACGGGACTAGCGGGAGGGCCAAGTTCTTC. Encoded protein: CASSPDGTSGRAKFF.

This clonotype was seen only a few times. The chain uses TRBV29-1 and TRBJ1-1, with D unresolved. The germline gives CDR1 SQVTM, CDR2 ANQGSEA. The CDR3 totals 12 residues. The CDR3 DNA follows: TGCAGTGGGGTACCCATGAACACTGAAGCTTTCTTT. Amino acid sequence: CSGVPMNTEAFF. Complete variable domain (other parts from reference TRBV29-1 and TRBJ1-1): SAVISQKPSRDICQRGTSLTIQCQVDSQVTMMFWYRQQPGQSLTLIATANQGSEATYESGFVIDKFPISRPNLTFSTLTVSNMSPEDSSIYLCSGVPMNTEAFFGQGTRLTVV.

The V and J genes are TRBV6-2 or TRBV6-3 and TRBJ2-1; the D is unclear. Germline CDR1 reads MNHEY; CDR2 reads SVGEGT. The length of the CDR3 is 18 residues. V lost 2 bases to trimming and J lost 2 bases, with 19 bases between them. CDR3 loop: CASSYRLNSPVPYNEQFF. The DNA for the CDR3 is TGTGCCAGCAGTTACCGCCTAAATTCACCGGTCCCCTACAATGAGCAGTTCTTC.

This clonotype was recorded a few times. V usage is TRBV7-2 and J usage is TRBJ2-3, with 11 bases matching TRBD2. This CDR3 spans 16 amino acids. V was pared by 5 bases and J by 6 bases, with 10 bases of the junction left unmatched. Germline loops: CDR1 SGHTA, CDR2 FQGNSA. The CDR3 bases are TGTGCCAGCAGCAGCCCACTAGCGGGAGTGCGGGATACGCAGTATTTT. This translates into CASSSPLAGVRDTQYF.

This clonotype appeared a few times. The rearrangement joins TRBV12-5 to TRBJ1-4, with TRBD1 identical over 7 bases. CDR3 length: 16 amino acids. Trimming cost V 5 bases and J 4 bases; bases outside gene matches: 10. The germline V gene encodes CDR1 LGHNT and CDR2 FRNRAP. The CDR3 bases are TGTGCTAGTGGTCCGTGGACAGGAGGGAATAATGAAAAACTGTTTTTT. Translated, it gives CASGPWTGGNNEKLFF.

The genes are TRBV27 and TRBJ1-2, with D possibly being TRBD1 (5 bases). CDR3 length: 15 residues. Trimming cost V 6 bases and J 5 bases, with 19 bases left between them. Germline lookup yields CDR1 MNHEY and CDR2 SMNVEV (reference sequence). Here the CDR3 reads CASSLTRDLIYGYTF. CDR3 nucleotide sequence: TGTGCCAGCAGCCTTACTAGGGACTTAATTTATGGCTACACCTTC.